These 20 T cell receptor beta chains were sequenced from one sample in a study of persistence of HIV-infected CD4 T cells. This was the immunoSEQ version 4 assay in survey mode. This table comes from immunoSEQ multiplex PCR, and its TCRdb copy is limited to in-frame clones, with some not included. Of 25,000 to 35,000 clones in the sample, 75% to 85% were seen once. Stimulation used 8.5 to 10 ug/mL lysate from CMV-infected fibroblasts. CD40L/CD69 double-negative CD45RO-high memory CD4+ T cells were collected. These receptors have no identified antigens. The source material was CD4+ T cells sorted from PBMCs after roughly 19-hour stimulation, sampled from a patient who received antiretroviral therapy. The receptors shown here come from an adult man with HIV who was CMV-seropositive.

This clone was found a few times. The chain couples TRBV9 to TRBJ1-5; D unresolved. The CDR3 extends over 13 amino acids. Trimming took 2 bases from V and 3 from J, leaving 6 bases between them. Germline V gene data show CDR1 as SGDLS and CDR2 as YYNGEE. The CDR3 bases are TGTGCCAGCAGCGTGGCAGACAATCAGCCCCAGCATTTT. It codes for CASSVADNQPQHF.

The chain employs TRBV7-8 and TRBJ1-1; a weak D match, TRBD1 (6 bases). The germline CDR1 and CDR2 sequences are SGHVS and FQNEAQ. The V gene lost 0 bases and the J gene lost 0 bases, with 8 bases spanning the gap. The CDR3 has 15 residues. In DNA form, the CDR3 reads TGTGCCAGCAGCTTAGCGACAGGTTTGAACACTGAAGCTTTCTTT. This translates into CASSLATGLNTEAFF.

This sequence joins TRBV10-2 and TRBJ1-5; D unresolved. Germline loops: CDR1 WSHSY, CDR2 SAAADI. V dropped 4 bases and J dropped 4 bases, with 11 bases sitting between them. The CDR3 runs to 14 residues. This CDR3 reads CASSAQIRNQPQHF. In nucleotides, the CDR3 is TGCGCCAGCAGTGCCCAGATCCGGAATCAGCCCCAGCATTTT.

The J gene is TRBJ2-2, the V gene TRBV12-2. TRBV12-2 is listed as a pseudogene. The length of the CDR3 is 15 residues. CDR3: CASRFPGPHTGELFF. CDR3 bases: TGTGCAAGTCGCTTTCCGGGACCCCACACCGGGGAGCTGTTTTTT.

The V call is TRBV5-6, the J call TRBJ2-7, with D possibly called TRBD1 or TRBD2 (6 bases each). With 0 bases removed from V and 4 bases from J, the gap between germline ends came to 17 bases. The CDR3 has 16 residues. Germline values: CDR1 SGHDT, CDR2 YYEEEE. The CDR3 region is CASSLATWGARYEQYF. DNA for the CDR3: TGTGCCAGCAGCTTGGCTACCTGGGGGGCTAGGTACGAGCAGTACTTC.

The rearrangement uses TRBV3-1 (or the pseudogene TRBV3-2) and TRBJ1-3; a weak D match, TRBD1 (5 bases). Germline lookup yields CDR1 LGHDT and CDR2 YNNKEL (reference sequence). Trimming pared 6 bases from V and 2 bases from J, leaving 14 bases between. The CDR3 is 15 amino acids. The CDR3 nucleotides are TGTGCCAGCAGTCAGCCGGGGCGAACTGGAAACACCATATATTTT. Amino acids: CASSQPGRTGNTIYF.

The J gene is TRBJ2-7, the V gene TRBV21-1; no check of the table's D call, TRBD2, against the DNA was made. TRBV21-1 is reported as a pseudogene. This CDR3 has 15 amino acids. CDR3 sequence reads: CASSNLKGGPPEQYF. In DNA form, the CDR3 reads TGTGCCAGCAGCAATTTAAAGGGGGGGCCACCCGAGCAGTACTTC.

V usage is TRBV6-5 and J usage is TRBJ1-3; no firm D call. CDR1 and CDR2 from the germline V gene are MNHEY and SVGAGI. V gave up 6 bases and J gave up 3 bases, with 6 bases separating them. The CDR3 totals 12 residues. CDR3 region: CASRSVGNTIYF. In DNA form, the CDR3 reads TGTGCCAGCAGGTCGGTTGGAAACACCATATATTTT.

The gene calls are TRBV7-9 and TRBJ2-7; a possible D gene is TRBD2 (5 bases). With 5 bases removed from V and 4 bases from J, the gap between germline ends came to 15 bases. This CDR3 region has 14 residues. Germline CDR1 reads SEHNR; CDR2 reads FQNEAQ (reference sequence). DNA of the CDR3: TGTGCCAGCAGCCACAGTACACGGGGATACGAGCAGTACTTC. Its translation is CASSHSTRGYEQYF.

The table lists this clone with a count of one. V and J are TRBV7-9 and TRBJ1-4, with 9 bases fitting TRBD1. The germline V gene has CDR1 SEHNR and CDR2 FQNEAQ (reference sequence). The CDR3 covers 15 residues. The V gene end was trimmed by 5 bases and the J gene end by 6 bases; junction bases not matched to a gene: 7. The CDR3: CASSQDRGVYEKLFF. The CDR3 DNA is TGTGCCAGCAGCCAGGACAGGGGCGTATATGAAAAACTGTTTTTT.

This chain connects TRBV13 to TRBJ2-3; 12 positions match TRBD2. Germline trimming cut 1 base from V and 7 bases from J; bases unmatched to any gene: 15. There are 19 residues in the CDR3. From germline, CDR1 is PRHDT and CDR2 FYEKMQ (reference sequence). The CDR3 nucleotides are TGTGCCAGCAGCTTAGTCCCGGTCATGACCGGGACTAGCGGGCATACGCAGTATTTT. Amino acids: CASSLVPVMTGTSGHTQYF.

V gene TRBV19 combines with J gene TRBJ1-2, with D possibly TRBD1 on 6 matching bases. The V end was cut by 5 bases, the J end by 2 bases, with 18 bases between. The CDR3 is 16 residues long. CDR1 and CDR2 (germline): LNHDA, SQIVND (reference sequence). The CDR3 loop is CASSPASGQRNYGYTF. The DNA for the CDR3 is TGTGCCAGTAGTCCTGCATCCGGACAGCGAAACTATGGCTACACCTTC.

This sequence joins TRBV5-1 and TRBJ1-4; 8 bases line up with TRBD1. Germline V gene lookup returns CDR1 SGHRS and CDR2 YFSETQ. V shed 2 bases, J shed 9 bases, and the junction held 6 bases outside the gene matches. The CDR3 covers 14 residues. CDR3: CASSLGGTGKKLFF. CDR3 coding DNA: TGCGCCAGCAGCTTAGGGGGGACAGGCAAAAAACTGTTTTTT.

The chain links TRBV27 to TRBJ2-5, with D maybe TRBD1 (6 bases). CDR3 length: 13 amino acids. Trimming removed 6 bases from V and 3 bases from J, with 11 bases in between. The V gene's germline CDR1 is MNHEY and CDR2 SMNVEV (reference sequence). The CDR3 sequence is CASSKNREETQYF. The CDR3 coding sequence is TGTGCCAGCAGCAAAAACAGGGAAGAGACCCAGTACTTC.

The rearrangement links TRBV5-5 to TRBJ2-7; D is uncertain. In germline, CDR1 is SGHKS, CDR2 YYEKEE (reference sequence). Trimming removed 3 bases from V and 1 base from J, with 8 bases in between. The CDR3 is made up of 13 amino acids. As DNA, the CDR3 is TGTGCCAGCAGCTCCCTCCCATCCTACGAGCAGTACTTC. Translating gives CASSSLPSYEQYF.

The chain has TRBV9 and TRBJ2-5; TRBD2 agrees at 7 bases. Per the germline V gene, CDR1 is SGDLS and CDR2 is YYNGEE. The ends lost 4 bases at V and 3 bases at J; junction bases unmatched: 6. The CDR3 is 14 residues long. This chain's CDR3 is CASSPRTREETQYF. In DNA form, the CDR3 reads TGTGCCAGCAGCCCCAGGACTAGAGAAGAGACCCAGTACTTC.

The CDR3 is CAWSVAGGHGEQYF. The CDR3 bases are TGTGCCTGGAGTGTAGCGGGGGGGCACGGGGAGCAGTACTTC. The chain carries TRBV30 and TRBJ2-7, with 10 nucleotides matching TRBD2. The CDR3 is 14 residues long. The trim removed 0 bases at V and 7 bases at J, leaving 6 bases unmatched. CDR1 is GTSNPN and CDR2 is SVGIG in the germline V gene (reference sequence).

This clone was observed a single time. V is TRBV4-3 and J is TRBJ1-3; 8 bases align to TRBD1. The CDR3 loop spans 18 amino acids. CDR1 is LGHNA and CDR2 is YSLEER in the germline V gene. The junction had 11 bases not matched to a gene; V was cut back by 0 bases and J by 4 bases. CDR3 sequence: CASSQDVGKWTGGNTIYF. CDR3 DNA: TGCGCCAGCAGCCAAGATGTGGGGAAATGGACAGGGGGAAACACCATATATTTT.

The CDR3 DNA is TGTGCCAGCAGTCCTCGGACTAGCGGGAGTTATGAGCAGTTCTTC. Protein: CASSPRTSGSYEQFF. The J gene is TRBJ2-1, the V gene TRBV6-1; 13 bases map to TRBD2. This CDR3 is 15 amino acids long. With V trimmed by 5 bases and J by 8 bases, 6 bases remained unmatched. From germline, CDR1 is MNHNS and CDR2 SASEGT.

The chain links TRBV7-9 to TRBJ2-4; no clear D. CDR1 is SEHNR, CDR2 FQNEAQ, per germline (reference sequence). The CDR3 extends over 15 amino acids. Trimming stripped 4 bases from V and 0 bases from J, with 10 bases between. DNA of the CDR3: TGTGCCAGCAGCTCCGGGCACTTAGCCAAAAACATTCAGTACTTC. Translated, it gives CASSSGHLAKNIQYF.